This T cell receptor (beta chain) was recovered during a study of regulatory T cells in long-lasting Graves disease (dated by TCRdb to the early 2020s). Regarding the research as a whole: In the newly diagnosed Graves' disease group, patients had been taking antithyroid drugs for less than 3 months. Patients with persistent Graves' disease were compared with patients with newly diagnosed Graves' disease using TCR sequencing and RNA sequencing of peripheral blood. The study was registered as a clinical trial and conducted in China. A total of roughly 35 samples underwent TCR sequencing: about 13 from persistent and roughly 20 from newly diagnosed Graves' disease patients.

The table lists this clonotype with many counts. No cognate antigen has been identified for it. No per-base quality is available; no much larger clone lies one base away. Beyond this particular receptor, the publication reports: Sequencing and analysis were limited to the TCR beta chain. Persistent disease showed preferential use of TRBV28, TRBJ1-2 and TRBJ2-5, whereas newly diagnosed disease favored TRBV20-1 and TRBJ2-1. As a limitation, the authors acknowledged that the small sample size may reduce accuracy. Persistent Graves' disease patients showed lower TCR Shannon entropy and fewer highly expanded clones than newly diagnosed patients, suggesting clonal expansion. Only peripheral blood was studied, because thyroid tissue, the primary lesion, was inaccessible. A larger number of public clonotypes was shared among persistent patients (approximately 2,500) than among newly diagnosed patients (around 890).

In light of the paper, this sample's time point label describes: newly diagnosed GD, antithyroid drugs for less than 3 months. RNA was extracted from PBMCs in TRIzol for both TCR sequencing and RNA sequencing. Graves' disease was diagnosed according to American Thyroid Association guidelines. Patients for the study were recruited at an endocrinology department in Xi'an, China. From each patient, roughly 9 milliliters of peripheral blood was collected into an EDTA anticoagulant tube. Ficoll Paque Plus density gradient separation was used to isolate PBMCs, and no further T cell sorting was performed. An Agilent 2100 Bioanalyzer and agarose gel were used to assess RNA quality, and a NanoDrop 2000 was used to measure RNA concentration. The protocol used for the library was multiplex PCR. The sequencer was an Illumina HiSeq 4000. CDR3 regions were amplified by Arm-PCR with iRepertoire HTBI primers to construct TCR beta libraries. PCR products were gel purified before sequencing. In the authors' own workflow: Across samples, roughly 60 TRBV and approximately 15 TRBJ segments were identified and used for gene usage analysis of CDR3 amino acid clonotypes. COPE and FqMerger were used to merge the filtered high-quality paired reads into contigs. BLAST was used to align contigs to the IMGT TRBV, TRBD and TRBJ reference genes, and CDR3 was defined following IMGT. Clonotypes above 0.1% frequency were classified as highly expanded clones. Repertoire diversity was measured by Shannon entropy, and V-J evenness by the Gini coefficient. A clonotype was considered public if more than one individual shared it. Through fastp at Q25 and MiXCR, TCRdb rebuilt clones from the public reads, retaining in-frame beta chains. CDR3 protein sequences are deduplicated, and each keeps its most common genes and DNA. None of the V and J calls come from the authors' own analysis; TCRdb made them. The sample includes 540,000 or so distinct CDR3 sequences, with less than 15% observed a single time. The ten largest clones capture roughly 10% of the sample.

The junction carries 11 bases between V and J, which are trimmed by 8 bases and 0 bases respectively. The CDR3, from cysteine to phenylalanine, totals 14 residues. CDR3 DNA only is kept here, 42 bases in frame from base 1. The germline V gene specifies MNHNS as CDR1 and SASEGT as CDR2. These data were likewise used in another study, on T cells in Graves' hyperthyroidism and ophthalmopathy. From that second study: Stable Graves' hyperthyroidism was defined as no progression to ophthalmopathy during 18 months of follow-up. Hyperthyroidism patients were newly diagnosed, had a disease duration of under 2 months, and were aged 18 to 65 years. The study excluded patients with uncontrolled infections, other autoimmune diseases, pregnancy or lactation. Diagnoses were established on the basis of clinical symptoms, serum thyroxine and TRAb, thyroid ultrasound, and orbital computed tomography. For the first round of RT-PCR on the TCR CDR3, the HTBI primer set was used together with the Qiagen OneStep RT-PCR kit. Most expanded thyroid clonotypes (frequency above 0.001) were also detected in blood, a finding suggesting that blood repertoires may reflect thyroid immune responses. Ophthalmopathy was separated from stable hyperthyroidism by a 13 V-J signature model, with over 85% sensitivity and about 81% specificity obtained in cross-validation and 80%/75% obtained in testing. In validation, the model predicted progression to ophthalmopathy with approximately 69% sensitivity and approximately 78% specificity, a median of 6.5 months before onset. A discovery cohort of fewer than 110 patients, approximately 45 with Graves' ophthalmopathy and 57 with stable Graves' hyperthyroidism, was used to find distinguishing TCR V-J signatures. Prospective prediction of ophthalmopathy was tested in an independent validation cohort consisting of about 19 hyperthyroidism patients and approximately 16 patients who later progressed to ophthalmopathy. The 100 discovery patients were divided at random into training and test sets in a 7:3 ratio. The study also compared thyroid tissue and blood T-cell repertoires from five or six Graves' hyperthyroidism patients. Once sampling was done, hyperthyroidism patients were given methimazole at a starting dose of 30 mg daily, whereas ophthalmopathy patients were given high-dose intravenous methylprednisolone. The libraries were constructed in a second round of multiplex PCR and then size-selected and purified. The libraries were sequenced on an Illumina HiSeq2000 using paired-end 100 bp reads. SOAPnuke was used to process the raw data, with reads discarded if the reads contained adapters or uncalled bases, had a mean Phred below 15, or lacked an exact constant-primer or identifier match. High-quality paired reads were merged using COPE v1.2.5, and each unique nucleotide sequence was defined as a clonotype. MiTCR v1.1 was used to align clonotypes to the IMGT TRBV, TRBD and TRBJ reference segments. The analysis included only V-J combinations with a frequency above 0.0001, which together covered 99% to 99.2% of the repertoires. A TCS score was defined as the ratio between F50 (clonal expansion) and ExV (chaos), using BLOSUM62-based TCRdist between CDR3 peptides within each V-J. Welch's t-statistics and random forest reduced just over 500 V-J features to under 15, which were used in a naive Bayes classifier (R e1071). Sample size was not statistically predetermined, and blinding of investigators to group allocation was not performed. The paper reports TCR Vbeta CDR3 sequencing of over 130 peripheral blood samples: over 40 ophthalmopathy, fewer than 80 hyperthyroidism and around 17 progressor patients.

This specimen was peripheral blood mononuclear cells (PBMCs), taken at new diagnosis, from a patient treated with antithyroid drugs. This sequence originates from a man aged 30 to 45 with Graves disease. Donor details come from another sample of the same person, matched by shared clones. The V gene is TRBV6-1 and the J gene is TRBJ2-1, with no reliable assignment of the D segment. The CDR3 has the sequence CASHESSSYNEQFF. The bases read TGTGCCAGCCATGAGAGCAGCTCCTACAATGAGCAGTTCTTC.